The 16 T cell receptor beta chains reported below all come from one sample, sequenced in a study of cytomegalovirus exposure and HLA in healthy donors. The PCR contained 60 Vbeta and 13 Jbeta primers. The assay was immunoSEQ multiplex PCR, and TCRdb's table has in-frame clones only and misses some. The sample lists approximately 200,000 clones, 79% occurring once. Sequencing was performed on PBMCs. All receptors come from a girl under 18 in good health and CMV-seropositive.

This chain links TRBV5-4 with TRBJ2-6; unclear D gene. From germline, CDR1 is SGHNT and CDR2 YYREEE (reference sequence). Trimming removed 4 bases from V and 0 bases from J, with 8 bases in between. This CDR3 is 15 amino acids long. CDR3 DNA: TGTGCCAGCAGCGTACCAGTCTCTGGGGCCAACGTCCTGACTTTC. It encodes CASSVPVSGANVLTF.

The chain employs TRBV30 and TRBJ1-1; D gene unclear. CDR1 GTSNPN and CDR2 SVGIG come from the germline V gene (reference sequence). Trimming took 8 bases from V and 1 from J, leaving 11 bases between them. This CDR3 is 12 amino acids long. For the CDR3, the DNA is TGTGCCGCGGGGAGGGAGAACACTGAAGCTTTCTTT. Its protein is CAAGRENTEAFF. The full variable domain, completed using reference TRBV30 and TRBJ1-1, is SQTIHQWPATLVQPVGSPLSLECTVEGTSNPNLYWYRQAAGRGLQLLFYSVGIGQISSEVPQNLSASRPQDRQFILSSKKLLLSDSGFYLCAAGRENTEAFFGQGTRLTVV.

This chain uses TRBV7-6 with TRBJ1-5, with D tentatively TRBD1 (5 bases). Deletions cut 2 bases from V and 9 bases from J, with 20 bases between. The CDR3 runs 16 residues. CDR1 SGHVS and CDR2 FNYEAQ come from the germline V gene. The DNA for the CDR3 is TGTGCCAGCAGCTTATCCCCGGGACTTCTGACGCCGCCCCAGCATTTT. It yields the protein CASSLSPGLLTPPQHF.

The chain carries TRBV6-4 and TRBJ1-6; 7 bases are shared with TRBD1. Germline loops: CDR1 MRHNA, CDR2 SNTAGT. With 6 bases clipped from V and 10 bases from J, the junction kept 6 bases outside the gene matches. The CDR3 length is 13 residues. The DNA of the CDR3 is TGTGCCAGCAGACAGGGGATAGGGTCACCCCTCCACTTT. The encoded protein is CASRQGIGSPLHF.

This sequence joins TRBV6-5 and TRBJ2-5, with 11 bases lining up with TRBD2. In germline, CDR1 is MNHEY, CDR2 SVGAGI. The CDR3 loop spans 15 amino acids. Trimming at V came to 6 bases and at J to 5 bases, leaving 8 bases not matched to a gene. In nucleotides, the CDR3 is TGTGCCAGCAGAAATAGCGGGGGGGCTCGTGAGACCCAGTACTTC. This codes for CASRNSGGARETQYF.

The chain links TRBV6-5 to TRBJ1-6, with 7 bases fitting TRBD1. Germline V gene lookup returns CDR1 MNHEY and CDR2 SVGAGI. Trimming cost V 6 bases and J 6 bases; bases outside gene matches: 8. There are 15 residues in the CDR3. CDR3 loop: CASRPPGTANSPLHF. CDR3 DNA sequence: TGTGCCAGCAGGCCACCCGGGACAGCTAATTCACCCCTCCACTTT.

The sample holds a few counts of this clone. The CDR3 bases are TGTGCCAGCAGCTTAGGGACAGGGGGGAAATACGAGCAGTACTTC. This sequence encodes CASSLGTGGKYEQYF. The genes are TRBV7-9 and TRBJ2-7; 10 nucleotides match TRBD1. The trim removed 1 base at V and 4 bases at J, leaving 4 bases unmatched. The CDR3 is 15 amino acids. The germline gives CDR1 SEHNR, CDR2 FQNEAQ (reference sequence).

CDR3 coding DNA: TGTGCCAGCAGATTTGCGGGGGGGCACGCAGATACGCAGTATTTT. Residues: CASRFAGGHADTQYF. J is TRBJ2-3 and V is TRBV5-4; 9 bases fit TRBD2. The J segment lost 4 bases and the V segment lost 5 bases, leaving 8 bases of the junction unmatched. The CDR3 runs to 15 residues. Germline lookup yields CDR1 SGHNT and CDR2 YYREEE (reference sequence).

The V and J genes are TRBV6-1 and TRBJ1-5, with D hard to call. V was trimmed by 2 bases and J by 6 bases, leaving 5 bases between them. Germline V gene sequence: CDR1 MNHNS, CDR2 SASEGT. The CDR3 is 12 residues long. CDR3: CASSEPSQPQHF. As DNA, the CDR3 is TGTGCCAGCAGTGAACCTAGTCAGCCCCAGCATTTT.

The rearrangement joins TRBV19 to TRBJ2-1; D might be TRBD2 (6 bases). The germline V gene has CDR1 LNHDA and CDR2 SQIVND (reference sequence). V was pared by 5 bases and J by 4 bases, with 21 bases between. There are 17 residues in the CDR3. Here the CDR3 DNA reads TGTGCCAGTAGTTCCACCCTTAGCGCCGGGGGTTACAATGAGCAGTTCTTC. As protein: CASSSTLSAGGYNEQFF.

The chain couples TRBV7-9 to TRBJ1-2, with a weak D call TRBD1 (5 bases). Germline-derived CDR1 and CDR2 are SEHNR and FQNEAQ (reference sequence). The CDR3 length is 13 residues. V was cut by 6 bases and J by 6 bases, with 14 bases left in between. This chain's CDR3 is CASSLGQDHGYTF. The CDR3 DNA reads TGTGCCAGCAGTTTGGGGCAGGACCATGGCTACACCTTC.

The rearrangement uses TRBV7-8 and TRBJ1-4; TRBD1 aligns across 7 bases. The V gene end was trimmed by 4 bases and the J gene end by 5 bases; junction bases not matched to a gene: 4. CDR3 length equals 14 residues. CDR1 is SGHVS and CDR2 is FQNEAQ in the germline V gene. CDR3 sequence: CASSSDRRNEKLFF. The CDR3 coding sequence is TGTGCCAGCAGCTCGGACAGGAGGAATGAAAAACTGTTTTTT. The complete variable domain, with remaining parts taken from reference TRBV7-8 and TRBJ1-4, reads GAGVSQSPRYKVAKRGQDVALRCDPISGHVSLFWYQQALGQGPEFLTYFQNEAQLDKSGLPSDRFFAERPEGSVSTLKIQRTQQEDSAVYLCASSSDRRNEKLFFGSGTQLSVL.

V usage is TRBV6-5 and J usage is TRBJ2-7; D uncertain. The V end was cut by 0 bases, the J end by 5 bases, with 11 bases between. This CDR3 contains 14 residues. The germline CDR1 and CDR2 sequences are MNHEY and SVGAGI. Written as DNA, the CDR3 is TGTGCCAGCAGTTACTCGACACTGTCGAACGAGCAGTACTTC. Amino acid sequence: CASSYSTLSNEQYF.

The J gene is TRBJ2-5, the V gene TRBV6-1; TRBD1 aligns across 8 bases. V dropped 6 bases and J dropped 4; count of bases not matched to a gene: 10. Germline V gene sequence: CDR1 MNHNS, CDR2 SASEGT. The CDR3 spans 15 residues. Written as DNA, the CDR3 is TGTGCCAGCAGGCGAGACAGGGGCACCGTAGAGACCCAGTACTTC. Translation gives CASRRDRGTVETQYF.

The J gene is TRBJ2-3, the V gene TRBV9; the D gene is possibly TRBD2 (7 bases). V lost 2 bases and J 8 bases, leaving 18 bases between the germline ends. The CDR3 totals 15 residues. Germline V CDR1 and CDR2: SGDLS, YYNGEE. The CDR3 loop is CASSVGGGSGVTQYF. CDR3 DNA: TGTGCCAGCAGCGTTGGGGGGGGCTCTGGGGTTACGCAGTATTTT.

V is TRBV10-1 and J is TRBJ2-3; D unresolved. V shed 4 bases and J shed 1 base, with 3 bases lying between them. Germline assignment: CDR1 WNHNN and CDR2 SYGVQD (reference sequence). The length of the CDR3 is 12 residues. In nucleotides, the CDR3 is TGCGCCAGCAGTGCCGGCACAGATACGCAGTATTTT. Translating gives CASSAGTDTQYF.